This TCR beta chain appears in the sequencing data of a study of OX40 agonist ivuxolimab in advanced cancers. Study as a whole: Of mixed ages from about 20 to 80 and averaging about 56 years, the group was around 78% male. Study-level findings and limits: Expanded clones tended on average to be more numerous among CD8+ T cells than CD4+.

The CDR3 is 12 residues long. Germline values: CDR1 SGHVS, CDR2 FNYEAQ. Trimming removed 2 bases from V and 10 bases from J, with 9 bases in between. As for this clone: As yet, its antigen is unknown.

Profiling relied on immunoSEQ multiplex PCR, and the TCRdb table lists in-frame clones only, not all of them. The table lists about 29,000 clones, nearly 95% of them singletons. The material was CD4+ or CD8+ T cells sorted from blood, obtained in a trial of the OX40 agonist ivuxolimab. This receptor was identified in an adult with an advanced solid tumor such as melanoma, head and neck, liver or kidney cancer. The chain uses TRBV7-6 and TRBJ2-1; no clear D gene. The CDR3 DNA reads as TGTGCCAGCAGCTTATCTGGGGTCGAGCAGTTCTTC. Its protein product is CASSLSGVEQFF.